The 31 T cell receptor beta chains below all came from one sample that was sequenced in a study of long-term antiretroviral therapy in people with HIV. Sequencing relied on immunoSEQ assay v3.0, run at survey level. Generated by immunoSEQ multiplex PCR, the TCRdb table keeps only in-frame clones and is missing some. The sample comprises tens of thousands of clones, 90% to 95% of which are singletons, and 2.7% rests with the top ten. The sample was unsorted PBMCs, taken 3.7 years after starting antiretroviral therapy. The receptor set was obtained from a woman aged 45-65 years with HIV.

Here the CDR3 reads CAWRAMNTEAFF. The DNA for the CDR3 is TGTGCCTGGAGGGCCATGAACACTGAAGCTTTCTTT. The chain couples TRBV30 to TRBJ1-1; no clear D. The CDR3 sequence is 12 residues long. V shed 3 bases and J shed 0 bases, with 5 bases lying between them. In germline, CDR1 is GTSNPN, CDR2 SVGIG (reference sequence). The whole variable domain, remainder taken from reference TRBV30 and TRBJ1-1, is SQTIHQWPATLVQPVGSPLSLECTVEGTSNPNLYWYRQAAGRGLQLLFYSVGIGQISSEVPQNLSASRPQDRQFILSSKKLLLSDSGFYLCAWRAMNTEAFFGQGTRLTVV.

The CDR3 is CASSLKVGRSYNEQFF. The CDR3 bases are TGTGCCAGCAGCTTAAAGGTGGGACGCTCCTACAATGAGCAGTTCTTC. V and J are TRBV7-9 and TRBJ2-1; D might be TRBD1 or TRBD2, each matching 5 bases. The CDR3 contains 16 residues. Trimming stripped 2 bases from V and 0 bases from J, with 11 bases between. From germline, CDR1 is SEHNR and CDR2 FQNEAQ (reference sequence).

The chain combines TRBV27 with TRBJ2-1, with 9 bases that match TRBD2. The CDR3 extends over 15 amino acids. V shed 4 bases and J 7 bases; nucleotides not matched to a gene: 8. The germline V gene has CDR1 MNHEY and CDR2 SMNVEV (reference sequence). The CDR3 is CASSYYSGGLNEQFF. Written as DNA, the CDR3 is TGTGCCAGCAGTTATTATAGCGGGGGATTAAATGAGCAGTTCTTC.

The chain has TRBV5-6 and TRBJ2-1, with 8 nucleotides matching TRBD2. This CDR3 region has 13 residues. Germline CDR1 is SGHDT and CDR2 is YYEEEE. Trimming removed 4 bases from V and 8 bases from J; junction bases left unmatched: 5. CDR3 nucleotides: TGTGCCAGCAGCCCCGGGGGGGGCGATGAGCAGTTCTTC. Protein product: CASSPGGGDEQFF.

Worth noting for this clone: At one end the junction does not follow the germline gene, possibly because of a read error. The same CDR3 is also encoded by other DNA sequences in this sample. The chain joins TRBV4-3 to TRBJ2-7, with D perhaps TRBD1 (6 bases). Germline assignment: CDR1 LGHNA and CDR2 YSLEER. This CDR3 region has 13 residues. The CDR3 sequence is CASSQDRSYEQYF. The CDR3 nucleotides are TGCGCCAGCAGTCAAGACAGGTCCTACGAGCAGTACTTC.

The chain links TRBV7-9 to TRBJ2-3; the D call may be TRBD1 or TRBD2 (5 bases each). Trimming removed 11 bases from V and 1 base from J, with 22 bases in between. CDR3 length equals 16 residues. The germline V gene has CDR1 SEHNR and CDR2 FQNEAQ (reference sequence). Here the CDR3 DNA reads TGTGCCTTTCGCCGCCTGGGGCAGGGAGGCACAGATACGCAGTATTTT. The encoded protein is CAFRRLGQGGTDTQYF.

The chain recombines TRBV11-1 with TRBJ1-2, with TRBD1 matching over 8 bases. V lost 2 bases, J lost 7 bases, and 9 bases stayed unmatched. The germline gives CDR1 SGHAT, CDR2 FQDESV (reference sequence). This CDR3 has 15 amino acids. The CDR3 here is CASSLNGQGLLGYTF. The DNA for the CDR3 is TGTGCCAGCAGCTTAAACGGACAGGGCCTACTTGGCTACACCTTC.

This rearrangement joins TRBV5-1 to TRBJ2-7; D possibly corresponds to TRBD2 (5 bases). The CDR3 has 14 amino acids. Germline V lookup: CDR1 SGHRS, CDR2 YFSETQ. V shed 5 bases and J shed 4 bases, with 16 bases lying between them. CDR3 amino acids: CASSLGLGSYEQYF. For the CDR3, the DNA is TGCGCCAGCAGTCTAGGACTGGGTTCTTACGAGCAGTACTTC.

This clone is a singleton in its sample. The CDR3 bases are TGTGCCAGCAGTGATGACAGCGCCCAGCCCCAGCATTTT. This codes for CASSDDSAQPQHF. The chain combines TRBV2 with TRBJ1-5, with D possibly matching TRBD1 (5 bases). Trimming stripped 3 bases from V and 7 bases from J, with 10 bases between. The CDR3 is made up of 13 amino acids. The germline gives CDR1 SNHLY, CDR2 FYNNEI.

The sample holds one count of this clone. The V call is TRBV11-3, the J call TRBJ2-2; no firm D call. This CDR3 has 13 amino acids. Trimming left V 3 bases short and J 4 bases short, with 6 bases between. The germline gives CDR1 SGHNT, CDR2 YENEEA. The DNA of the CDR3 is TGTGCCAGCAGCTTCTACAGCACCGGGGAGCTGTTTTTT. It specifies CASSFYSTGELFF.

The V gene is TRBV19, the J gene TRBJ1-3, with D unresolved. The ends were cut back, 7 bases at V and 5 bases at J, with 18 bases in the middle. Germline lookup yields CDR1 LNHDA and CDR2 SQIVND (reference sequence). This CDR3 region has 15 residues. The CDR3 coding sequence is TGTGCCAGTACCCCCGGACTCTCGGGGAGAAACACCATATATTTT. It specifies CASTPGLSGRNTIYF.

V usage is TRBV5-5 and J usage is TRBJ2-3; a weak D match, TRBD2 (6 bases). CDR1 and CDR2 (germline): SGHKS, YYEKEE (reference sequence). The CDR3 spans 15 residues. Trimming left V 4 bases short and J 0 bases short, with 12 bases between. CDR3 coding DNA: TGTGCCAGCAGCGGCCCGGGACTCAGCACAGATACGCAGTATTTT. Translation: CASSGPGLSTDTQYF.

The V call is TRBV5-5, the J call TRBJ2-1, with a possible D match to TRBD2 (7 bases). This CDR3 is built from 15 residues. CDR1 and CDR2 from the germline V gene are SGHKS and YYEKEE (reference sequence). Trimming stripped 0 bases from V and 6 bases from J, with 13 bases between. CDR3 protein: CASSLDLGGGNEQFF. DNA of the CDR3: TGTGCCAGCAGCTTGGATCTAGGGGGGGGCAATGAGCAGTTCTTC.

The V and J genes are TRBV5-1 and TRBJ2-2; 7 positions agree with TRBD1. CDR3 length: 15 amino acids. CDR1 and CDR2 (germline): SGHRS, YFSETQ. V dropped 4 bases and J dropped 4; count of bases not matched to a gene: 7. The CDR3 sequence is CASSRRQGGTGELFF. The CDR3 DNA reads as TGCGCCAGCAGCAGGAGACAGGGTGGCACCGGGGAGCTGTTTTTT.

This sequence joins TRBV6-5 and TRBJ1-3, with no clear D. Germline loops: CDR1 MNHEY, CDR2 SVGAGI. CDR3 length: 13 residues. V was trimmed by 2 bases and J by 9 bases, leaving 11 bases between them. The DNA for the CDR3 is TGTGCCAGCAGTTACGGCTCTCGAGGCACCATATATTTT. It specifies CASSYGSRGTIYF.

The gene calls are TRBV6-6 and TRBJ2-7, with 8 bases lining up with TRBD1. Germline CDR1 and CDR2: MNHNY and SVGAGI (reference sequence). CDR3 length equals 14 residues. V dropped 5 bases and J dropped 2; count of bases not matched to a gene: 5. The CDR3: CASSPDRGPYEQYF. DNA for the CDR3: TGTGCCAGCAGTCCCGACAGGGGACCCTACGAGCAGTACTTC.

The rearrangement links TRBV6-1 to TRBJ1-6; 7 bases fit TRBD1. This CDR3 has 15 amino acids. V shed 3 bases and J 5 bases; nucleotides not matched to a gene: 4. CDR1 MNHNS and CDR2 SASEGT come from the germline V gene. In nucleotides, the CDR3 is TGTGCCAGCAGTGATGCAGGGGGGGATAATTCACCCCTCCACTTT. This gives the protein CASSDAGGDNSPLHF.

Concerning this clone: The DNA is left out, because the CDR3 cannot be placed on it with certainty; the CDR3 is given as TCRdb lists it. This sequence joins TRBV6-1 and TRBJ1-5. The CDR3 is 15 amino acids in total, end residues counted. CDR1 MNHNS and CDR2 SASEGT come from the germline V gene. The CDR3 is CASRDTGLAISPSIF.

Turning to this clone: The junction and the germline gene differ at one end; a read error may be behind it. The rearrangement uses TRBV7-2 and TRBJ2-7; 11 nucleotides align to TRBD1. There are 15 residues in the CDR3. Germline-derived CDR1 and CDR2 are SGHTA and FQGNSA. Here the CDR3 reads CASSLGQGALYEQYF. The CDR3 nucleotides read TGTGCCAGCAGTTTAGGACAGGGGGCCCTCTACGAGCAGTACTTC.

This chain joins TRBV5-4 and TRBJ2-7; 7 positions match TRBD2. The CDR3 has 15 residues. After removal of 0 bases from V and 3 bases from J, the junction contained 6 bases not matched to a gene. CDR1 is SGHNT and CDR2 is YYREEE in the germline V gene (reference sequence). In DNA form, the CDR3 reads TGTGCCAGCAGCTTGGCCGTTAGCGGGTTCTACGAGCAGTACTTC. It yields the protein CASSLAVSGFYEQYF.

V and J are TRBV7-6 and TRBJ2-7; 8 positions agree with TRBD1. V trimming: 5 bases; J trimming: 5 bases; junction bases outside the gene matches: 5. The length of the CDR3 is 13 residues. From germline, CDR1 is SGHVS and CDR2 FNYEAQ. CDR3 loop: CASSHDRGNEQYF. CDR3 bases: TGTGCCAGCAGCCACGACAGGGGCAACGAGCAGTACTTC.

This clone has just one count. The CDR3 region has the DNA TGTGCCAGCAGTGAGGACTCTCTTGTCTTCTTT. Amino acids: CASSEDSLVFF. The chain couples TRBV6-1 to TRBJ1-1; D remains ambiguous. V lost 3 bases and J lost 14, with 13 bases in between. The CDR3 is made up of 11 amino acids. The germline CDR1 and CDR2 sequences are MNHNS and SASEGT.

This chain connects TRBV5-8 to TRBJ1-6; 7 bases agree with TRBD1. V was pared by 0 bases and J by 11 bases, with 5 bases of the junction left unmatched. The CDR3 totals 14 residues. Per germline, CDR1 SGHTS and CDR2 YDEGEE. CDR3 sequence reads: CASSLAGTATPLHF. In nucleotides, the CDR3 is TGTGCCAGCAGCTTGGCCGGGACAGCGACACCCCTCCACTTT.

V gene TRBV7-9 combines with J gene TRBJ1-5; D is undetermined. This CDR3 contains 14 residues. Trimming pared 0 bases from V and 6 bases from J, leaving 9 bases between. Germline V CDR1 and CDR2: SEHNR, FQNEAQ (reference sequence). The DNA for the CDR3 is TGTGCCAGCAGCTTAGCCACGGAGGGTCAGCCCCAGCATTTT. Its protein product is CASSLATEGQPQHF.

The J gene is TRBJ1-4, the V gene TRBV7-9; a weak D match, TRBD1 (6 bases). This CDR3 contains 15 residues. V lost 1 base, J lost 4 bases, and 10 bases lay in between. Germline CDR1 and CDR2: SEHNR and FQNEAQ (reference sequence). The CDR3 nucleotides are TGTGCCAGCAGCTTAGTAGGGACACATAATGAAAAACTGTTTTTT. Its protein product is CASSLVGTHNEKLFF.

In DNA, the CDR3 is TGTGCCAGCAGTTTAACCACAGGGGGACTATACTACGAGCAGTACTTC. It translates to CASSLTTGGLYYEQYF. The gene calls are TRBV27 and TRBJ2-7; D perhaps matches TRBD1 (8 bases). CDR1 and CDR2 (germline): MNHEY, SMNVEV (reference sequence). The V and J ends lost 2 bases and 3 bases respectively, with 17 bases between them. There are 16 residues in the CDR3.

The rearrangement joins TRBV2 to TRBJ1-2; the D gene is possibly TRBD1 (6 bases). The CDR3 spans 13 residues. Germline CDR1 SNHLY, CDR2 FYNNEI. V was trimmed by 8 bases and J by 8 bases, leaving 18 bases between them. DNA for the CDR3: TGTGCCAGCGCGGACAGTGGGGCGGGAGGCTACACCTTC. It translates to CASADSGAGGYTF.

This clone was counted a few times. The rearrangement joins TRBV5-1 to TRBJ1-2, with TRBD1 identical over 9 bases. This CDR3 has 15 amino acids. CDR1 is SGHRS, CDR2 YFSETQ, per germline. V lost 3 bases, J lost 8 bases, and 11 bases stayed unmatched. The CDR3 protein is CASSSDLQGAGGYTF. The CDR3 coding sequence is TGCGCCAGCAGCTCAGACTTACAGGGGGCAGGGGGCTACACCTTC.

This rearrangement joins TRBV4-2 to TRBJ2-7; 9 nucleotides agree with TRBD2. The CDR3 is made up of 16 amino acids. V trimming: 0 bases; J trimming: 0 bases; junction bases outside the gene matches: 3. Germline lookup yields CDR1 LGHNA and CDR2 YNFKEQ. CDR3 sequence reads: CASSQDSSGNSYEQYF. In DNA form, the CDR3 reads TGTGCCAGCAGCCAAGATTCTAGCGGGAACTCCTACGAGCAGTACTTC.

The rearrangement joins TRBV6-5 to TRBJ1-2, with a possible D match to TRBD1 (5 bases). The CDR3 length is 13 residues. CDR1 and CDR2 from the germline V gene are MNHEY and SVGAGI. The V end lost 6 bases, the J end lost 8 bases, and 16 bases lay between the germline ends. CDR3 sequence: CASRPPGTVGYTF. The CDR3 DNA follows: TGTGCCAGCAGACCTCCCGGGACCGTGGGCTACACCTTC.

This sequence joins TRBV11-1 and TRBJ1-1; D ambiguous. The CDR3 is made up of 12 amino acids. Per germline, CDR1 SGHAT and CDR2 FQDESV (reference sequence). Trimming stripped 1 base from V and 3 bases from J, with 3 bases between. As DNA, the CDR3 is TGTGCCAGCAGCTTAGACGACACTGAAGCTTTCTTT. It codes for CASSLDDTEAFF.